The source of this T cell receptor beta chain is a study of T-cell memory formation after mild COVID-19. With constant-segment primers, 5'RACE yielded cDNA libraries of TCR alpha and TCR beta that carried sample barcodes and UMIs. TCRdb recomputed calls from the 5' RACE reads with MiXCR, one row per CDR3 protein. The sample lists 150,000 to 200,000 distinct CDR3 sequences, around 15% occurring once. This CDR3 has 15 amino acids. Germline CDR1 is DFQATT and CDR2 is SNEGSKA (reference sequence). V dropped 3 bases and J dropped 4; count of bases not matched to a gene: 5. Comments on this clonotype: Its antigen remains unidentified.

Study findings and constraints: Contracting CD4+ clones were located mainly in CM and EM, and CD8+ clones in EMRA. Second-wave clones peaking on day 37 lacked confirmed SARS-CoV-2 specificity.

The V and J genes are TRBV20-1 and TRBJ2-3, with 12 positions matching TRBD2. The sequence was collected from an adult woman who had mild COVID-19 (a few samples of this study predate the infection). Cell type and time point are not known. Material for sequencing was PBMCs or a T cell subset sorted from them (not recorded which). CDR3 DNA: TGCAGTGCTAGCCCACTAGCGGGAGGATCAGATACGCAGTATTTT. Residues: CSASPLAGGSDTQYF.